This TCR beta chain emerged from a study of T-cell memory formation after mild COVID-19. Findings of the study overall: There were some responding clones in pre-infection memory, which suggested that cross-reactive memory had joined. Clones contracting across day 15 to 85 had a balanced CD4/CD8 profile; later expanding clones leaned CD4+.

Constant-segment primers were used for 5'RACE, and the resulting TCR alpha and TCR beta cDNA libraries carried sample barcodes and UMIs. TCRdb itself ran the 5' RACE reads through MiXCR, one entry per CDR3 protein. This repertoire shows over 300,000 distinct CDR3 sequences, approximately 22% found once; its top ten account for 21%. Trimming removed 0 bases at V and 4 bases at J, with 25 bases between. The CDR3 covers 20 residues. CDR1 is ENHRY and CDR2 is SYGVKD in the germline V gene. This clonotype turned up a few times. Its specificity is not known. The receptor was isolated from a man aged 18-30 years who had mild COVID-19 (a few samples of this study predate the infection). Cell type and time point are not known. The gene calls are TRBV10-3 and TRBJ1-5; no definite D call. Sample: PBMCs or a T cell subset sorted from them (not recorded which). This CDR3 reads CAISESRLISAMSENQPQHF. The CDR3 DNA reads as TGTGCCATCAGTGAGTCGAGGCTTATCTCGGCGATGTCCGAAAATCAGCCCCAGCATTTT.